This T cell receptor beta chain was retrieved from a study of blood T cell repertoires in COVID-19. For the study at large: COVID-19 samples collected from the United States, Italy and Spain covered acute and convalescent phases.

Living in 25 or so US areas, the participants were between roughly 18 and 89 years of age. Methods used by the authors: For nucleated cells, counts were estimated from reference gene primer amplification. This table comes from immunoSEQ multiplex PCR, and its TCRdb copy is limited to in-frame clones, with some not included. V, J and clone size were drawn from that table, and D and trimming were deduced from the DNA. Here the sample spans about 200,000 clones, around 80% being singletons. V was trimmed by 4 bases and J by 8 bases, leaving 17 bases between them. The length of the CDR3 is 14 residues. Germline assignment: CDR1 ENHRY and CDR2 SYGVKD.

Sequenced sample: PBMCs or T cells enriched from blood (not recorded which). The chain carries TRBV10-3 and TRBJ1-1; tentative D call: TRBD1 (6 bases). This TCR derives from a middle-aged woman with acute COVID-19. The CDR3 protein is CAISASTGPQEAFF. The DNA of the CDR3 is TGTGCCATCAGTGCATCTACAGGGCCCCAGGAAGCTTTCTTT.